Given below is one TCR beta chain in context. A J-beta primer mix and a sample-barcoded 5' primer were used in a second PCR of about 7 to 12 cycles. TCRdb itself ran the 5' RACE reads through MiXCR, one entry per CDR3 protein. The sample contains over 950,000 distinct CDR3 sequences, roughly two fifths of which appear only once. This specimen belongs to a study of blood T cells in healthy people across ages. The CDR3 runs to 12 residues. The V end was cut by 5 bases, the J end by 5 bases, with 9 bases between. Germline V gives CDR1 SGHTA, CDR2 FQGNSA. Investigators took 8.5 to 10 milliliters of peripheral blood from every donor.

This receptor was taken from a man aged 18 to 30 in good health. Source material: blood. This chain uses TRBV7-2 with TRBJ1-1; no clear D. DNA of the CDR3: TGTGCCAGCAGCCACAGACCGACTGAAGCTTTCTTT. The encoded protein is CASSHRPTEAFF.